Below are 5 T cell receptor beta chains sequenced from a single sample in a study of shared clonotypes between healthy human individuals. Sequenced by immunoSEQ multiplex PCR; TCRdb stores in-frame clones only, minus some. The sample holds about 480,000 clones; around 79% are singletons and the top ten take around an eighth. Sequenced input: PBMCs. These receptors were collected from a woman between 40 and 50 years old in good health. Some clones in this sample may be carry-over from other donors' samples.

This sequence joins TRBV7-3 and TRBJ2-3; the match to TRBD2 covers 10 bases. V shed 8 bases, J shed 6 bases, and the junction held 5 bases outside the gene matches. The CDR3 totals 13 residues. Germline-derived CDR1 and CDR2 are SGHTA and FQGTGA. The CDR3 sequence is CASGLAGADTQYF. Here the CDR3 DNA reads TGTGCCAGCGGGCTAGCGGGAGCGGATACGCAGTATTTT. Complete variable domain (other parts from reference TRBV7-3 and TRBJ2-3): GAGVSQTPSNKVTEKGKYVELRCDPISGHTALYWYRQSLGQGPEFLIYFQGTGAADDSGLPNDRFFAVRPEGSVSTLKIQRTERGDSAVYLCASGLAGADTQYFGPGTRLTVL.

J is TRBJ2-7 and V is TRBV18; D tentatively reads TRBD1 or TRBD2 (5 bases each). The CDR3 contains 15 residues. Trimming left V 3 bases short and J 0 bases short, with 12 bases between. Per germline, CDR1 KGHSH and CDR2 LQKENI. The CDR3 nucleotides are TGTGCCAGCTCACCCTCCGGGACGGGCTCCTACGAGCAGTACTTC. Protein sequence: CASSPSGTGSYEQYF.

This chain joins TRBV27 and TRBJ1-2; D might be TRBD1 (6 bases). Germline assignment: CDR1 MNHEY and CDR2 SMNVEV (reference sequence). Trimming cost V 7 bases and J 4 bases, with 16 bases left between them. The CDR3 consists of 14 residues. The CDR3 spells CASKRTRGAYGYTF. Written as DNA, the CDR3 is TGTGCCAGCAAACGAACACGGGGGGCCTATGGCTACACCTTC.

The J gene is TRBJ2-3, the V gene TRBV9, with 10 positions matching TRBD2. CDR1 and CDR2 from the germline V gene are SGDLS and YYNGEE. J was trimmed by 6 bases and V by 4 bases; bases with no gene match: 8. The CDR3 contains 15 residues. The CDR3 region has the DNA TGTGCCAGCAGCTCCCTAGCGGGGGCATCCGATACGCAGTATTTT. Residues: CASSSLAGASDTQYF.

V usage is TRBV9 and J usage is TRBJ2-3; D ambiguous. Germline V lookup: CDR1 SGDLS, CDR2 YYNGEE. V was shortened by 4 bases and J by 3 bases, with 9 bases between the two germline ends. This CDR3 has 13 amino acids. CDR3 protein: CASSQFRTDTQYF. CDR3 in DNA: TGTGCCAGCAGCCAGTTCAGGACAGATACGCAGTATTTT.